This T cell receptor beta chain was retrieved from a study of patients and donors after allogeneic stem cell transplantation (dated by TCRdb to the early 2020s). The library was produced with RT-PCR. Sequencing was carried out with a NextSeq 550. TCRdb applied fastp at Q25 and MiXCR to the public reads, then kept only in-frame beta chains. Rows with one shared CDR3 protein collapse into an entry with the most common genes and DNA. Recorded for this sample are 150,000 to 200,000 distinct CDR3 sequences; roughly 31% of them occurred a single time. The ten biggest clones cover 3.2% of the sample. The CDR3 runs 16 residues from the cysteine to the phenylalanine. Just CDR3 DNA is preserved here, 48 bases in frame from base 1. Via the germline V gene, CDR1 is MNHEY and CDR2 SVGAGI. Trimming takes 0 bases off V and 4 bases off J; junction bases not matched to a gene: 7. A remark on this clonotype: Its antigen is currently not known. Per-base quality was not reported, and no clone a single base away is much larger than it.

Sequenced input: blood, either unsorted or a sorted T cell fraction (not recorded which). The sequence was obtained from a human donor who was either an allogeneic HSCT recipient or a stem cell or donor lymphocyte infusion donor (not recorded which). It is not recorded whose cells these are; they may come from a transplant donor. This chain is built from TRBV6-5 and TRBJ2-7; TRBD1 aligns with 9 central bases. The CDR3 region reads CASSYSTQGAIYEQYF. The DNA is TGTGCCAGCAGTTACTCGACACAGGGGGCCATTTACGAGCAGTACTTC.